One sample yielded the 25 T cell receptor beta chains listed below, sequenced in a study of blood T cell repertoires in COVID-19. Data came from immunoSEQ multiplex PCR; TCRdb stores just in-frame clones and leaves some out. The sample holds over 200,000 clones, roughly 87% seen once. The sample comprised PBMCs or T cells enriched from blood (not recorded which). These receptors originate from a man aged 18 to 30 with acute COVID-19.

This chain connects TRBV30 to TRBJ2-5; D ambiguous. The CDR3 runs 14 residues. Between the trimmed V and J ends, which lost 0 bases and 2 bases, there was a span of 10 bases. The germline V gene encodes CDR1 GTSNPN and CDR2 SVGIG (reference sequence). CDR3 residues: CAWSVRVTQETQYF. The CDR3 DNA is TGTGCCTGGAGTGTAAGAGTGACTCAAGAGACCCAGTACTTC.

The chain joins TRBV28 to TRBJ1-5; weak D call: TRBD1 (5 bases). This CDR3 spans 14 amino acids. Trimming left V 5 bases short and J 3 bases short, with 11 bases between. Germline CDR1 MDHEN, CDR2 SYDVKM. The CDR3 coding sequence is TGTGCCAGCAGTCGAAAGGGGCCCAATCAGCCCCAGCATTTT. This translates into CASSRKGPNQPQHF.

This clone was observed a single time. The rearrangement uses TRBV3-1 (or the pseudogene TRBV3-2) and TRBJ2-7, with 7 bases aligning to TRBD1. Germline lookup yields CDR1 LGHDT and CDR2 YNNKEL (reference sequence). V trimming: 1 base; J trimming: 3 bases; junction bases outside the gene matches: 12. The CDR3 has 17 amino acids. CDR3 in amino acids: CASSQAKTDRVSYEQYF. The CDR3 nucleotides are TGTGCCAGCAGCCAAGCTAAGACCGACAGGGTAAGCTACGAGCAGTACTTC.

This clone was seen once. This rearrangement joins TRBV30 to TRBJ2-3, with 7 bases that match TRBD2. The CDR3 is 12 residues long. Trimming at V came to 3 bases and at J to 7 bases, leaving 4 bases not matched to a gene. CDR1 is GTSNPN and CDR2 is SVGIG in the germline V gene (reference sequence). The CDR3 coding sequence is TGTGCCTGGAGGTGGGGGGGACATACGCAGTATTTT. Its protein product is CAWRWGGHTQYF. The full variable domain, rest sourced from reference TRBV30 and TRBJ2-3, is SQTIHQWPATLVQPVGSPLSLECTVEGTSNPNLYWYRQAAGRGLQLLFYSVGIGQISSEVPQNLSASRPQDRQFILSSKKLLLSDSGFYLCAWRWGGHTQYFGPGTRLTVL.

The chain is built from TRBV6-5 and TRBJ2-3; D unresolved. The V gene's germline CDR1 is MNHEY and CDR2 SVGAGI. The CDR3 length is 13 residues. Trimming pared 4 bases from V and 0 bases from J, leaving 5 bases between. DNA of the CDR3: TGTGCCAGCAGTTTCTACAGCACAGATACGCAGTATTTT. Its translation is CASSFYSTDTQYF.

The genes are TRBV5-1 and TRBJ2-3; D is ambiguous. V gave up 4 bases and J gave up 6 bases, with 9 bases separating them. The CDR3 contains 12 residues. Germline V lookup: CDR1 SGHRS, CDR2 YFSETQ. This CDR3 reads CASSVHDDTQYF. The CDR3 DNA follows: TGCGCCAGCAGCGTACACGATGATACGCAGTATTTT.

The chain links TRBV3-1 (or the pseudogene TRBV3-2) to TRBJ1-6; TRBD1 might be the D (5 bases). The ends were cut back, 1 base at V and 11 bases at J, with 18 bases in the middle. From germline, CDR1 is LGHDT and CDR2 YNNKEL (reference sequence). The CDR3 loop spans 16 amino acids. The CDR3 coding sequence is TGTGCCAGCAGCCAAGGAGGCGGGGCAATACAGACACCCCTCCACTTT. It translates to CASSQGGGAIQTPLHF.

The rearrangement uses TRBV5-8 and TRBJ1-2; TRBD1 might be the D (6 bases). V was pared by 3 bases and J by 6 bases, with 12 bases between. The CDR3 spans 13 residues. CDR1 and CDR2 (germline): SGHTS, YDEGEE. In DNA form, the CDR3 reads TGTGCCAGCAGCTCACAGGGTACGGATGGCTACACCTTC. This translates into CASSSQGTDGYTF.

The chain is built from TRBV4-3 and TRBJ2-1; D gene ambiguous. The CDR3 covers 14 residues. The V end lost 3 bases, the J end lost 6 bases, and 12 bases lay between the germline ends. Germline-derived CDR1 and CDR2 are LGHNA and YSLEER. Here the CDR3 DNA reads TGCGCCAGCAGCCAGGCCAATGAGGCCAATGAGCAGTTCTTC. Translating gives CASSQANEANEQFF.

The chain is built from TRBV2 and TRBJ2-7; TRBD1 matches at 8 bases. The CDR3 contains 13 residues. V dropped 9 bases and J dropped 5; count of bases not matched to a gene: 9. The V gene's germline CDR1 is SNHLY and CDR2 FYNNEI. For the CDR3, the DNA is TGTGCCAGTACTCCAGGGGGCCTCAACGAGCAGTACTTC. Its translation is CASTPGGLNEQYF.

V gene TRBV6-1 combines with J gene TRBJ2-2; the match to TRBD1 covers 9 bases. The germline V gene has CDR1 MNHNS and CDR2 SASEGT. The V gene end was trimmed by 4 bases and the J gene end by 3 bases; junction bases not matched to a gene: 15. The CDR3 contains 19 residues. The CDR3 reads CASSGLTGGGPSYTGELFF. The CDR3 DNA follows: TGTGCCAGCAGTGGCCTAACAGGGGGCGGACCGAGCTACACCGGGGAGCTGTTTTTT.

This clone was seen a handful of times. The rearrangement joins TRBV30 to TRBJ1-1; a possible D gene is TRBD1 (5 bases). Germline V gives CDR1 GTSNPN, CDR2 SVGIG (reference sequence). Trimming pared 3 bases from V and 6 bases from J, leaving 8 bases between. The CDR3 loop spans 11 amino acids. The CDR3: CAWRGGPEAFF. For the CDR3, the DNA is TGTGCCTGGAGGGGGGGACCTGAAGCTTTCTTT.

CDR3 residues: CASSLGLFYEQYF. For the CDR3, the DNA is TGTGCCAGCAGCTTAGGTTTATTCTACGAGCAGTACTTC. This rearrangement joins TRBV7-2 to TRBJ2-7; D not resolved. This CDR3 region has 13 residues. In germline, CDR1 is SGHTA, CDR2 FQGNSA. Trimming stripped 1 base from V and 3 bases from J, with 7 bases between.

The count of this clone is one. Its ends do not fully match the called genes, so a read error is possible. This chain connects TRBV7-2 to TRBJ1-1; tentatively, D is TRBD1 (5 bases). The CDR3 totals 14 residues. Looked up from germline, CDR1 is SGHTA and CDR2 is FQGNSA. The CDR3 is CASLRGREDTEVFF. The CDR3 DNA sequence: TGTGCCAGCTTAAGGGGCAGGGAGGACACTGAAGTTTTCTTT.

This chain uses TRBV28 with TRBJ1-2, with 7 positions matching TRBD1. The CDR3 length is 12 residues. CDR1 is MDHEN, CDR2 SYDVKM, per germline. Trimming at V came to 4 bases and at J to 8 bases, leaving 4 bases not matched to a gene. This CDR3 reads CASSSTGVGYTF. DNA of the CDR3: TGTGCCAGCAGTTCCACAGGGGTGGGCTACACCTTC.

The CDR3 DNA sequence: TGTGCCAGCAGCCGTGGGCCCGACACCGGGGAGCTGTTTTTT. Its protein is CASSRGPDTGELFF. The chain combines TRBV6-5 with TRBJ2-2; no clear D. Germline V lookup: CDR1 MNHEY, CDR2 SVGAGI. The CDR3 spans 14 residues. Trimming cost V 6 bases and J 3 bases, with 11 bases left between them.

There are a few counts of this clone. V usage is TRBV12-5 and J usage is TRBJ1-2, with D maybe TRBD1 (5 bases). This CDR3 is 17 amino acids long. CDR1 and CDR2 from the germline V gene are LGHNT and FRNRAP. Trimming stripped 2 bases from V and 3 bases from J, with 19 bases between. Written as DNA, the CDR3 is TGTGCTAGTGGTTTGAAAGGGACTAACAGGTCCTACTATGGCTACACCTTC. This encodes CASGLKGTNRSYYGYTF. The full variable domain, completed using reference TRBV12-5 and TRBJ1-2, is DARVTQTPRHKVTEMGQEVTMRCQPILGHNTVFWYRQTMMQGLELLAYFRNRAPLDDSGMPKDRFSAEMPDATLATLKIQPSEPRDSAVYFCASGLKGTNRSYYGYTFGSGTRLTVV.

V is TRBV3-1 (or the pseudogene TRBV3-2) and J is TRBJ1-2, with 9 positions matching TRBD1. Germline CDR1 LGHDT, CDR2 YNNKEL (reference sequence). V dropped 3 bases and J dropped 4; count of bases not matched to a gene: 3. The CDR3 loop spans 14 amino acids. The CDR3 protein is CASSHPDRGYGYTF. As DNA, the CDR3 is TGTGCCAGCAGCCATCCGGACAGGGGCTATGGCTACACCTTC.

CDR3 sequence: CATSDVTSGVTGELFF. The CDR3 coding sequence is TGTGCCACCAGTGATGTCACTAGCGGGGTCACCGGGGAGCTGTTTTTT. This chain links TRBV24-1 with TRBJ2-2, with 10 nucleotides matching TRBD2. J gave up 4 bases and V 3 bases, and 4 bases lay outside the gene matches. This CDR3 has 16 residues. Germline CDR1 and CDR2: KGHDR and SFDVKD.

The chain employs TRBV29-1 and TRBJ1-2, with TRBD1 matching over 7 bases. Trimming at V came to 7 bases and at J to 2 bases, leaving 7 bases not matched to a gene. Looked up from germline, CDR1 is SQVTM and CDR2 is ANQGSEA. This CDR3 is 13 amino acids long. The CDR3: CSAPSTGNYGYTF. In DNA form, the CDR3 reads TGCAGCGCCCCTTCGACAGGGAACTATGGCTACACCTTC.

The V gene is TRBV6-6, the J gene TRBJ2-2, with 10 positions matching TRBD1. V was clipped by 6 bases and J by 2 bases; unmatched bases: 3. Germline CDR1 MNHNY, CDR2 SVGAGI (reference sequence). The CDR3 is 15 residues long. CDR3 DNA: TGTGCCAGCAGGAGGACAGGGGGTAACACCGGGGAGCTGTTTTTT. As protein: CASRRTGGNTGELFF.

This rearrangement joins TRBV6-1 to TRBJ1-5; TRBD1 matches at 7 bases. Germline lookup yields CDR1 MNHNS and CDR2 SASEGT. With V trimmed by 2 bases and J by 6 bases, 7 bases remained unmatched. This CDR3 is built from 15 residues. The CDR3 bases are TGTGCCAGCAGTGAAATAACAGGGGCCAGTCAGCCCCAGCATTTT. It yields the protein CASSEITGASQPQHF.

The V call is TRBV5-5, the J call TRBJ1-5, with 7 bases identical to TRBD1. This CDR3 comprises 16 residues. The V gene end was trimmed by 4 bases and the J gene end by 3 bases; junction bases not matched to a gene: 10. Germline-derived CDR1 and CDR2 are SGHKS and YYEKEE (reference sequence). DNA for the CDR3: TGTGCCAGCAGCCCGAGGGACAGCCGTTACAATCAGCCCCAGCATTTT. This gives the protein CASSPRDSRYNQPQHF.

The V call is TRBV7-6, the J call TRBJ2-5; D not resolved. V lost 4 bases and J 2 bases, leaving 17 bases between the germline ends. Germline-derived CDR1 and CDR2 are SGHVS and FNYEAQ. CDR3 length: 16 amino acids. The CDR3 spells CASSSRAVAVQETQYF. CDR3 sequence (DNA): TGTGCCAGCAGCTCCCGCGCGGTTGCGGTACAAGAGACCCAGTACTTC.

The chain uses TRBV29-1 and TRBJ2-5, with D maybe TRBD2 (6 bases). Germline CDR1 SQVTM, CDR2 ANQGSEA. This CDR3 contains 13 residues. Trimming pared 5 bases from V and 1 base from J, leaving 11 bases between. The CDR3 protein is CSVRPGVQETQYF. The CDR3 coding sequence is TGCAGCGTTCGTCCGGGAGTCCAAGAGACCCAGTACTTC. Variable domain in full (rest from reference TRBV29-1 and TRBJ2-5): SAVISQKPSRDICQRGTSLTIQCQVDSQVTMMFWYRQQPGQSLTLIATANQGSEATYESGFVIDKFPISRPNLTFSTLTVSNMSPEDSSIYLCSVRPGVQETQYFGPGTRLLVL.